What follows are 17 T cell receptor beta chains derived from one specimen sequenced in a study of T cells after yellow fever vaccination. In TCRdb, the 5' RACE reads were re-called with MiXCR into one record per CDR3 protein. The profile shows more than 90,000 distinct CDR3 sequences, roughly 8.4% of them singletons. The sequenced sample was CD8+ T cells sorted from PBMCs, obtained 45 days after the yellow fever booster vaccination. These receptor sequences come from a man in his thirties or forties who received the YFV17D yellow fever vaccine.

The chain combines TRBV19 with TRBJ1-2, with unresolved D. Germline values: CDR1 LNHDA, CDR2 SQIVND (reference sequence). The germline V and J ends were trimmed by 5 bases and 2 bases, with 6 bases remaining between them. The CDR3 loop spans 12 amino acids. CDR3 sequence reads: CASSVKNYGYTF. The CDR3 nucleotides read TGTGCCAGTAGTGTTAAGAACTATGGCTACACCTTC.

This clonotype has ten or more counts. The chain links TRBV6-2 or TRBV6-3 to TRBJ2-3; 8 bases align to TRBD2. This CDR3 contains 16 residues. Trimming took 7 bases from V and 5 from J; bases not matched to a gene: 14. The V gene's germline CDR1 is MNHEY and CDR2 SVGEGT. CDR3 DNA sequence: TGTGCCAGCAATTCGGAGCGGGAGATCGGGGTAGATACGCAGTATTTT. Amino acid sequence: CASNSEREIGVDTQYF.

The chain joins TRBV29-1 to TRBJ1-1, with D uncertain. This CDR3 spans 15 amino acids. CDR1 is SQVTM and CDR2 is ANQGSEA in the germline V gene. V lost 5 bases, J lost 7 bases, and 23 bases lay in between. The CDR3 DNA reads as TGCAGCGTTTCCCCTTCGGGTGTGATGCTTGGTGAAGCTTTCTTT. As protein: CSVSPSGVMLGEAFF.

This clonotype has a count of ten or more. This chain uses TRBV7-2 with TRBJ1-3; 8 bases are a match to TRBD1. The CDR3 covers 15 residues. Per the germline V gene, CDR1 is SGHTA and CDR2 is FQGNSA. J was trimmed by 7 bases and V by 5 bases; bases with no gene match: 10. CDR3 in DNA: TGTGCCAGCAGCCCCGGACAGGGTACCGTTAACACCATATATTTT. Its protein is CASSPGQGTVNTIYF. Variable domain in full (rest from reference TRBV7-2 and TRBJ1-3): GAGVSQSPSNKVTEKGKDVELRCDPISGHTALYWYRQSLGQGLEFLIYFQGNSAPDKSGLPSDRFSAERTGGSVSTLTIQRTQQEDSAVYLCASSPGQGTVNTIYFGEGSWLTVV.

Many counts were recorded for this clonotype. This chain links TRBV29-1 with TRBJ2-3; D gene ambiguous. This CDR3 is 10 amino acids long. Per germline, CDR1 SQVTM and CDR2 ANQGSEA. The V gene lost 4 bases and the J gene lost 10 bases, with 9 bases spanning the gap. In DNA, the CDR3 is TGCAGCGTTGGTAGCCGCCCGCAGTATTTT. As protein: CSVGSRPQYF.

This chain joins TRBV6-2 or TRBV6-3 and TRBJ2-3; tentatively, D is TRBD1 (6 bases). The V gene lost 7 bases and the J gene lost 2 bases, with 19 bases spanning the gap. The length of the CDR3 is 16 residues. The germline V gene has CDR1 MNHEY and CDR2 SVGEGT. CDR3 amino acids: CASIPQGDDITDTQYF. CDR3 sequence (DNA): TGTGCCAGCATCCCACAGGGCGACGATATCACAGATACGCAGTATTTT.

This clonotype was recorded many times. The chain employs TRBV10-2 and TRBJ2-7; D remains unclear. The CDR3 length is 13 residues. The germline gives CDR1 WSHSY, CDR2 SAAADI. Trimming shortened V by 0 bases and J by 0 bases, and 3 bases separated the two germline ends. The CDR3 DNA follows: TGCGCCAGCAGTGAGTCGATCTCCTACGAGCAGTACTTC. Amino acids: CASSESISYEQYF.

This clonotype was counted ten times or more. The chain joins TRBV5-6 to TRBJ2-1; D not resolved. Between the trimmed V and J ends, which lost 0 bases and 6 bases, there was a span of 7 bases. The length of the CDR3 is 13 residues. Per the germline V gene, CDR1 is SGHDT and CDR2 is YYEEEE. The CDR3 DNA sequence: TGTGCCAGCAGCTTGGGTAGCTCCAATGAGCAGTTCTTC. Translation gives CASSLGSSNEQFF.

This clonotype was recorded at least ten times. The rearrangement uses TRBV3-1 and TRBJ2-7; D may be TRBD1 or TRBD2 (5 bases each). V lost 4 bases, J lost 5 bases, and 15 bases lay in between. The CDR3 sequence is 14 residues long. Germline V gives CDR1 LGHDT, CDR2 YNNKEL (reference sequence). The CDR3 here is CASSRLVGDHEQYF. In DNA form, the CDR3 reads TGTGCCAGCAGCCGCCTAGTCGGGGACCACGAGCAGTACTTC.

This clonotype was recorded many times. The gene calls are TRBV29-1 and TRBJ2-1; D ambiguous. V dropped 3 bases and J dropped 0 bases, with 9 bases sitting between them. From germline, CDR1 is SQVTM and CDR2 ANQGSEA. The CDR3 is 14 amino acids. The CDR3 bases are TGCAGCGTTGAGTGGGCACCCTCCTACAATGAGCAGTTCTTC. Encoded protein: CSVEWAPSYNEQFF.

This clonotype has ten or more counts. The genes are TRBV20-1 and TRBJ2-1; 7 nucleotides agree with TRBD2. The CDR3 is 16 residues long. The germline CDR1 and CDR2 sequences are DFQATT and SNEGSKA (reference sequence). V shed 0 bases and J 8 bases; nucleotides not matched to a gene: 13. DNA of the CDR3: TGCAGTGCTAGAGATTGGCTAGCGGAGTTAAACGATGAGCAGTTCTTC. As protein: CSARDWLAELNDEQFF.

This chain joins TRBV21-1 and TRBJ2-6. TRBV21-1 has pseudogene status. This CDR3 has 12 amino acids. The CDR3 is CASGEEANVLTF. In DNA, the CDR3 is TGTGCCAGCGGAGAGGAGGCCAACGTCCTGACTTTC.

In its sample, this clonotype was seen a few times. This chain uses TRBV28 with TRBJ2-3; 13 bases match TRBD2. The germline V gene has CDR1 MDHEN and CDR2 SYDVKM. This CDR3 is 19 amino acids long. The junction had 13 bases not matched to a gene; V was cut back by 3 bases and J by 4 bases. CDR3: CASSLRKGGLAGVADTQYF. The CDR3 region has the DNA TGTGCCAGCAGTTTGAGAAAAGGTGGACTAGCGGGAGTGGCAGATACGCAGTATTTT.

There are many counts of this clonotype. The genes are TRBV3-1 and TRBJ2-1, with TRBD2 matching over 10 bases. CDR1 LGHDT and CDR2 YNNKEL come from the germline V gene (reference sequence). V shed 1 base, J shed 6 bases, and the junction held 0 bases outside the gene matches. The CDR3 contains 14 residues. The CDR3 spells CASSQGLAGNEQFF. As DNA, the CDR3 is TGTGCCAGCAGCCAAGGACTAGCGGGCAATGAGCAGTTCTTC.

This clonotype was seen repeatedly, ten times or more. CDR3 sequence: CASSQGLAGAGEQYF. CDR3 bases: TGCGCCAGCAGCCAAGGACTAGCGGGAGCTGGGGAGCAGTACTTC. The chain uses TRBV4-3 and TRBJ2-7, with 12 nucleotides matching TRBD2. Germline CDR1 reads LGHNA; CDR2 reads YSLEER. The ends lost 1 base at V and 7 bases at J; junction bases unmatched: 5. The CDR3 contains 15 residues.

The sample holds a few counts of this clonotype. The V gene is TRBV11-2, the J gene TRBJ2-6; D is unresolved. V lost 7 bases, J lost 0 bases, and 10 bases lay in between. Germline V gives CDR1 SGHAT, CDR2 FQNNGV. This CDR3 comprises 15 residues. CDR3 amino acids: CASIQGASGANVLTF. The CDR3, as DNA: TGTGCCAGCATTCAAGGCGCCTCTGGGGCCAACGTCCTGACTTTC. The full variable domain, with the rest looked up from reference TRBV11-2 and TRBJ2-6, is EAGVAQSPRYKIIEKRQSVAFWCNPISGHATLYWYQQILGQGPKLLIQFQNNGVVDDSQLPKDRFSAERLKGVDSTLKIQPAKLEDSAVYLCASIQGASGANVLTFGAGSRLTVL.

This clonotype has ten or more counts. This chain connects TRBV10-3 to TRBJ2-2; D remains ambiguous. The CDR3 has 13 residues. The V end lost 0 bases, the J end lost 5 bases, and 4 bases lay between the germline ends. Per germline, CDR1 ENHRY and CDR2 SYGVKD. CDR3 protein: CAISESGTGELFF. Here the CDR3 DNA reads TGTGCCATCAGTGAGTCAGGGACCGGGGAGCTGTTTTTT.